The 15 T cell receptor beta chains listed next were all sequenced from one sample in a study of cytomegalovirus exposure and HLA in healthy donors. With 60 Vbeta and 13 Jbeta primers, the PCR was carried out. Generated by immunoSEQ multiplex PCR, the TCRdb table keeps only in-frame clones and is missing some. The table lists over 150,000 clones, roughly 80% of them singletons. The specimen was PBMCs. These receptors all come from a man aged 35 to 55 in good health and CMV-seronegative.

A few counts support this clone. The V gene is TRBV7-9, the J gene TRBJ1-4; 9 nucleotides align to TRBD1. V shed 5 bases, J shed 7 bases, and the junction held 5 bases outside the gene matches. The CDR3 consists of 14 residues. Germline loops: CDR1 SEHNR, CDR2 FQNEAQ (reference sequence). CDR3 coding DNA: TGTGCCAGCAGCGTCGACAGGGGGAGTGAAAAACTGTTTTTT. Protein sequence: CASSVDRGSEKLFF.

This clone was observed a handful of times. The J gene is TRBJ2-7, the V gene TRBV4-2, with 8 positions matching TRBD2. Trimming removed 0 bases from V and 6 bases from J; junction bases left unmatched: 7. The V gene's germline CDR1 is LGHNA and CDR2 YNFKEQ. There are 15 residues in the CDR3. CDR3 amino acids: CASSQEAGGIFEQYF. DNA of the CDR3: TGTGCCAGCAGCCAAGAGGCGGGGGGCATCTTCGAGCAGTACTTC.

The chain employs TRBV2 and TRBJ2-2; TRBD2 agrees at 10 bases. The V segment lost 7 bases and the J segment 5 bases; nucleotides outside the gene matches: 7. Germline values: CDR1 SNHLY, CDR2 FYNNEI. The CDR3 runs 15 residues. As DNA, the CDR3 is TGTGCCAGCAAGAGAGCGGGGGGGCGTACCGGGGAGCTGTTTTTT. This sequence encodes CASKRAGGRTGELFF.

The chain links TRBV6-1 to TRBJ1-1; unclear D gene. Germline CDR1 and CDR2: MNHNS and SASEGT. Trimming stripped 4 bases from V and 5 bases from J, with 11 bases between. This CDR3 has 13 amino acids. This CDR3 reads CASSVEGWTEAFF. Here the CDR3 DNA reads TGTGCCAGCAGTGTAGAGGGTTGGACTGAAGCTTTCTTT.

The chain joins TRBV11-2 to TRBJ2-7, with TRBD2 matching over 7 bases. The germline V gene encodes CDR1 SGHAT and CDR2 FQNNGV. CDR3 length: 15 residues. V was pared by 4 bases and J by 2 bases, with 8 bases of the junction left unmatched. CDR3 region: CASSSTKRGPYEQYF. The CDR3 DNA reads TGTGCCAGCAGCTCCACCAAGCGGGGTCCCTACGAGCAGTACTTC.

This clone was counted a single time. V gene TRBV2 combines with J gene TRBJ2-2; maybe TRBD1 (6 bases). CDR3 size: 15 residues. The ends were cut back, 7 bases at V and 6 bases at J, with 18 bases in the middle. Germline-derived CDR1 and CDR2 are SNHLY and FYNNEI. The DNA for the CDR3 is TGTGCCAGCACCCCTACCAGGGGATCCGCCGGGGAGCTGTTTTTT. Protein sequence: CASTPTRGSAGELFF.

A remark on this clone: Distinct nucleotide sequences in the sample also encode this CDR3. The chain uses TRBV6-5 and TRBJ1-1; D may be TRBD1 (5 bases). Germline loops: CDR1 MNHEY, CDR2 SVGAGI. V was cut by 6 bases and J by 1 base, with 12 bases left in between. This CDR3 has 14 amino acids. In DNA, the CDR3 is TGTGCCAGCAGAACCCGGGGGGGGAACACTGAAGCTTTCTTT. Its translation is CASRTRGGNTEAFF.

The chain uses TRBV11-2 and TRBJ2-7, with D possibly TRBD2 on 6 matching bases. Trimming pared 1 base from V and 5 bases from J, leaving 9 bases between. The germline V gene has CDR1 SGHAT and CDR2 FQNNGV. The CDR3 contains 13 residues. The CDR3: CASSLAGSDEQYF. CDR3 DNA: TGTGCCAGCAGCTTAGCCGGGAGCGACGAGCAGTACTTC.

CDR3 loop: CASISGISPLHF. In nucleotides, the CDR3 is TGTGCCAGCATCTCGGGGATTTCACCCCTCCACTTT. V gene TRBV6-8 combines with J gene TRBJ1-6; D ambiguous. V was clipped by 7 bases and J by 9 bases, with 10 bases between them. The CDR3 is 12 residues long. CDR1 is MNHGY and CDR2 is SAAAGT in the germline V gene.

Notes on this clone: The same CDR3 is also encoded by other DNA sequences in this sample. CDR3 sequence reads: CAISESRGNTIYF. As DNA, the CDR3 is TGTGCCATCAGTGAGTCTAGAGGAAACACCATATATTTT. The chain has TRBV10-3 and TRBJ1-3, with unresolved D. With 0 bases removed from V and 4 bases from J, the gap between germline ends came to 4 bases. Per germline, CDR1 ENHRY and CDR2 SYGVKD. This CDR3 comprises 13 residues.

The chain uses TRBV29-1 and TRBJ1-1; 8 nucleotides match TRBD1. Germline trimming cut 7 bases from V and 5 bases from J; bases unmatched to any gene: 6. Germline V gives CDR1 SQVTM, CDR2 ANQGSEA. The CDR3 consists of 12 residues. CDR3 sequence (DNA): TGCAGCGCAGAGGACAGGGAAACTGAAGCTTTCTTT. Translating gives CSAEDRETEAFF.

This sequence joins TRBV30 and TRBJ2-7; 8 bases match TRBD2. The CDR3 is 13 amino acids. Trimming took 0 bases from V and 5 from J; bases not matched to a gene: 3. The germline CDR1 and CDR2 sequences are GTSNPN and SVGIG (reference sequence). The CDR3 coding sequence is TGTGCCTGGAGTGTACTAGCGGCGGACGAGCAGTACTTC. It specifies CAWSVLAADEQYF.

This chain links TRBV5-1 with TRBJ2-2, with 10 bases lining up with TRBD1. Germline V gene lookup returns CDR1 SGHRS and CDR2 YFSETQ. The CDR3 length is 15 residues. V dropped 3 bases and J dropped 6; count of bases not matched to a gene: 5. Written as DNA, the CDR3 is TGCGCCAGCAGCTCGCGGGGACAGGGGTCCGGGGAGCTGTTTTTT. Protein: CASSSRGQGSGELFF. Drawing the rest from reference TRBV5-1 and TRBJ2-2, the complete variable domain is KAGVTQTPRYLIKTRGQQVTLSCSPISGHRSVSWYQQTPGQGLQFLFEYFSETQRNKGNFPGRFSGRQFSNSRSEMNVSTLELGDSALYLCASSSRGQGSGELFFGEGSRLTVL.

The rearrangement joins TRBV14 to TRBJ2-7; TRBD1 agrees at 7 bases. Germline lookup yields CDR1 SGHDN and CDR2 FVKESK. CDR3 length: 16 amino acids. The trim removed 3 bases at V and 5 bases at J, leaving 13 bases unmatched. The CDR3 reads CASSQLDRAYTHEQYF. In DNA form, the CDR3 reads TGTGCCAGCAGCCAGCTCGACAGGGCATATACACACGAGCAGTACTTC.

This chain joins TRBV28 and TRBJ1-3; 9 nucleotides line up with TRBD1. The trim removed 6 bases at V and 2 bases at J, leaving 8 bases unmatched. The germline gives CDR1 MDHEN, CDR2 SYDVKM. The length of the CDR3 is 16 residues. The CDR3 spells CASRSSGTGTGNTIYF. DNA of the CDR3: TGTGCCAGCAGGTCCTCCGGGACAGGGACTGGAAACACCATATATTTT. Full variable domain (remainder filled in from reference TRBV28 and TRBJ1-3): DVKVTQSSRYLVKRTGEKVFLECVQDMDHENMFWYRQDPGLGLRLIYFSYDVKMKEKGDIPEGYSVSREKKERFSLILESASTNQTSMYLCASRSSGTGTGNTIYFGEGSWLTVV.